The entry below describes one TCR beta chain. Its antigen remains unidentified. Profiled with immunoSEQ multiplex PCR; TCRdb holds only in-frame clones, not every one. In the table there are 70,000 to 85,000 clones, roughly 84% of which are singletons. This sample is drawn from a study of OX40 agonist ivuxolimab in advanced cancers. Study context: Patients were dosed intravenously with ivuxolimab at 0.01 to 10 mg/kg every 2 weeks. Hepatocellular carcinoma, melanoma, renal cell or head and neck cancer occurred in dose-escalation patients. The dose-escalation cohort was about 87% male, with a mean age of about 56 years, ranging roughly 23 to 85. General study findings and limits: Relative to CD4+, CD8+ T cells held more expanded clones on average.

The TCR originated in an adult with an advanced solid tumor such as melanoma, head and neck, liver or kidney cancer. The sequencing here drew on CD4+ or CD8+ T cells sorted from blood, taken in a trial of the OX40 agonist ivuxolimab.

The CDR3 region has the DNA TGTGCCAGTAGTAGGTCCCCAGGGCTTAGTGAAAAACTGTTTTTT. This encodes CASSRSPGLSEKLFF. The chain uses TRBV19 and TRBJ1-4; a weak D match, TRBD1 (5 bases). V was pared by 4 bases and J by 7 bases, with 16 bases between. The CDR3 has 15 amino acids. Per the germline V gene, CDR1 is LNHDA and CDR2 is SQIVND (reference sequence).